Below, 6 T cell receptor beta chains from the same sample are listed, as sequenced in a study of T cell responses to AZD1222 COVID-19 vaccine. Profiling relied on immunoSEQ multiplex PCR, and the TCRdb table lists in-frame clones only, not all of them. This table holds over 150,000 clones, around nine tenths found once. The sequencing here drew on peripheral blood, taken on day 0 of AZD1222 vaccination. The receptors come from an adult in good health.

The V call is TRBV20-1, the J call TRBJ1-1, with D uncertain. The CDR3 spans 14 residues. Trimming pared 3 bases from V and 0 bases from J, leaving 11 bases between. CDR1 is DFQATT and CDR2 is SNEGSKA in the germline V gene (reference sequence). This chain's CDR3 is CSASLQLLNTEAFF. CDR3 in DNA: TGCAGTGCTAGTCTTCAGCTTCTGAACACTGAAGCTTTCTTT.

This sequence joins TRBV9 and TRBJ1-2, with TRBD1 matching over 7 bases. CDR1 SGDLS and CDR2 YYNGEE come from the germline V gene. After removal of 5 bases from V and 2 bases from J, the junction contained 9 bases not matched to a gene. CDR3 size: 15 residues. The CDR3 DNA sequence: TGTGCCAGCAGGCCTGGGAAAGGGGGCAACTATGGCTACACCTTC. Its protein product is CASRPGKGGNYGYTF. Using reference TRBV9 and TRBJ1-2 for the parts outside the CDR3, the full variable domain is DSGVTQTPKHLITATGQRVTLRCSPRSGDLSVYWYQQSLDQGLQFLIQYYNGEERAKGNILERFSAQQFPDLHSELNLSSLELGDSALYFCASRPGKGGNYGYTFGSGTRLTVV.

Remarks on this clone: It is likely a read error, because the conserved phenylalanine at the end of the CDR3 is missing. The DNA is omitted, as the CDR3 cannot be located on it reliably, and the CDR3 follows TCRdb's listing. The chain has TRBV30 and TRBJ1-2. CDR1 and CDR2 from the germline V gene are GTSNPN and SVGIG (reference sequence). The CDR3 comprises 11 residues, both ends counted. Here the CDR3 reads CAWSVGRGQTH.

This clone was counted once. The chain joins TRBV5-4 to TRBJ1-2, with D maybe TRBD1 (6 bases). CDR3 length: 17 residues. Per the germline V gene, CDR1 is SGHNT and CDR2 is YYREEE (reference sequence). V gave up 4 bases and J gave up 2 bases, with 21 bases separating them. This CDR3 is CASSEPRLGGGNYGYTF. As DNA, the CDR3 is TGTGCCAGCAGCGAGCCCCGGTTGGGGGGCGGAAACTATGGCTACACCTTC.

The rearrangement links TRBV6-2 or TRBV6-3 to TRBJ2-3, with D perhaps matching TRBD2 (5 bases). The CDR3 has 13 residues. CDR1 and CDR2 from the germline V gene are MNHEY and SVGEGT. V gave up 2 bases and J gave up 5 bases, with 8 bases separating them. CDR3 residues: CASSYGEQDTQYF. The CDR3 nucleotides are TGTGCCAGCAGTTACGGGGAGCAAGATACGCAGTATTTT.

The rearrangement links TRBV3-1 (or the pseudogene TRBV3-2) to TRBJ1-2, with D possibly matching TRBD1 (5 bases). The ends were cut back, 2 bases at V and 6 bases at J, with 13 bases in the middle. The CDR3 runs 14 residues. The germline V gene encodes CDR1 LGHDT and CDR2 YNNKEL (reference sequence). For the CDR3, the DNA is TGTGCCAGCAGCCAAAGAGGCTCGGGGGATGGCTACACCTTC. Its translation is CASSQRGSGDGYTF.